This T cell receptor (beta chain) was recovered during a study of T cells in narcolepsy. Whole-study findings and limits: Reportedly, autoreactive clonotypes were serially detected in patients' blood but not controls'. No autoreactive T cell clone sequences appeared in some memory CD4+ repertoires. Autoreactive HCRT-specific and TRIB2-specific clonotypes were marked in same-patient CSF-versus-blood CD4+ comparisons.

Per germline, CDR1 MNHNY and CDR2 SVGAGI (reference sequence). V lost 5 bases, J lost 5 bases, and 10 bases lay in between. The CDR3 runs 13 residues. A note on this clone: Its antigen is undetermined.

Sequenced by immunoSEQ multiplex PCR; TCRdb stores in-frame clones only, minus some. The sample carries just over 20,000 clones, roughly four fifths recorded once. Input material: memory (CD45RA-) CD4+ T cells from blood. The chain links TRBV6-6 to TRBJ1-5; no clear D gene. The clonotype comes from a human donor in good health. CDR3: CASSTIADQPQHF. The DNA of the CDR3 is TGTGCCAGCAGTACTATAGCTGATCAGCCCCAGCATTTT.